These 23 T cell receptor beta chains were sequenced from one sample in a study of T-cell reconstitution after alpha-beta-depleted transplantation in children. Using unique molecular identifiers, the investigators prepared the TCRbeta library. TCRdb independently ran MiXCR on the PCR reads; one entry per CDR3 protein. The sample records roughly 350,000 distinct CDR3 sequences, over 9% being singletons. Here the sequenced sample was PBMCs from the stem cell graft donor, taken from the stem cell graft. The source is a human donor who donated a stem cell graft to a child with acute lymphoblastic leukemia.

This chain connects TRBV6-1 to TRBJ2-3; maybe TRBD2 (5 bases). With 6 bases removed from V and 3 bases from J, the gap between germline ends came to 19 bases. Germline V gene sequence: CDR1 MNHNS, CDR2 SASEGT. CDR3 length: 16 residues. In DNA form, the CDR3 reads TGTGCCAGCAGCGCACGTCGCGAACGGACTACAGATACGCAGTATTTT. Residues: CASSARRERTTDTQYF.

This clonotype was observed a handful of times. This chain uses TRBV7-2 with TRBJ2-1; possibly TRBD1 for D (6 bases). The CDR3 is 15 amino acids. V dropped 5 bases and J dropped 3 bases, with 14 bases sitting between them. Germline CDR1 reads SGHTA; CDR2 reads FQGNSA. For the CDR3, the DNA is TGTGCCAGCAGCCGACAGGCCAGTAACTACAATGAGCAGTTCTTC. Translated, it gives CASSRQASNYNEQFF.

This clonotype was seen at least ten times. The chain employs TRBV28 and TRBJ1-1, with 8 bases that match TRBD1. The germline V gene has CDR1 MDHEN and CDR2 SYDVKM. The CDR3 loop spans 16 amino acids. Trimming cost V 5 bases and J 9 bases; bases outside gene matches: 17. The CDR3 nucleotides read TGTGCCAGCAGTCGCATTAAAGGACAGGGTGTGTGGAAAGCTTTCTTT. Amino acids: CASSRIKGQGVWKAFF.

The J gene is TRBJ2-5, the V gene TRBV13, with TRBD1 matching over 8 bases. The trim removed 5 bases at V and 4 bases at J, leaving 18 bases unmatched. The CDR3 runs to 18 residues. CDR1 is PRHDT and CDR2 is FYEKMQ in the germline V gene (reference sequence). The CDR3 DNA sequence: TGTGCCAGCAGCACGCTATTGGGCCCCGACAGGGGCCTAGAGACCCAGTACTTC. Translating it yields CASSTLLGPDRGLETQYF.

This clonotype was counted at least ten times. CDR3 residues: CASSLARAGPSSYNEQFF. The CDR3 bases are TGTGCCAGCAGCTTAGCTCGGGCGGGGCCGAGCTCCTACAATGAGCAGTTCTTC. The V gene is TRBV11-1, the J gene TRBJ2-1; D perhaps matches TRBD2 (6 bases). Per the germline V gene, CDR1 is SGHAT and CDR2 is FQDESV (reference sequence). V lost 0 bases, J lost 0 bases, and 15 bases lay in between. CDR3 length: 18 amino acids.

The V and J genes are TRBV7-6 and TRBJ2-7; TRBD2 might be the D (6 bases). The germline V and J ends were trimmed by 4 bases and 0 bases, with 16 bases remaining between them. CDR1 and CDR2 (germline): SGHVS, FNYEAQ. This CDR3 spans 16 amino acids. The CDR3 here is CASSYLEGRGSYEQYF. The CDR3 nucleotides are TGTGCCAGCAGCTACCTGGAGGGAAGGGGCTCCTACGAGCAGTACTTC.

This clonotype was counted a few times. The V and J genes are TRBV5-1 and TRBJ2-3; 9 bases fit TRBD1. Per germline, CDR1 SGHRS and CDR2 YFSETQ. CDR3 size: 12 residues. CDR3 nucleotides: TGCGCATCCGGGACAGGGTCGGATACGCAGTATTTT. Protein product: CASGTGSDTQYF.

The table lists this clonotype with a few counts. The chain has TRBV30 and TRBJ1-4; D unclear. This CDR3 has 15 amino acids. Germline values: CDR1 GTSNPN, CDR2 SVGIG (reference sequence). V was clipped by 0 bases and J by 2 bases, with 10 bases between them. CDR3 protein: CAWSVYGPTNEKLFF. The CDR3 DNA follows: TGTGCCTGGAGTGTATACGGACCCACTAATGAAAAACTGTTTTTT.

Here the CDR3 reads CASSLGGGDMSNQPQHF. The CDR3 nucleotides are TGTGCCAGCAGCTTAGGGGGGGGGGATATGAGCAATCAGCCCCAGCATTTT. The rearrangement uses TRBV7-8 and TRBJ1-5, with D possibly matching TRBD1 (5 bases). Looked up from germline, CDR1 is SGHVS and CDR2 is FQNEAQ. V was trimmed by 1 base and J by 1 base, leaving 14 bases between them. The CDR3 is 17 amino acids.

In its sample, this clonotype was seen many times. The chain carries TRBV4-1 and TRBJ2-7; TRBD1 agrees at 8 bases. J gave up 6 bases and V 3 bases, and 13 bases lay outside the gene matches. This CDR3 has 16 residues. Germline-derived CDR1 and CDR2 are MGHRA and YSYEKL. The CDR3 here is CASSHSFSQGAFEQYF. In nucleotides, the CDR3 is TGCGCCAGCAGCCATTCGTTTTCGCAGGGGGCTTTCGAGCAGTACTTC.

The chain employs TRBV7-2 and TRBJ2-2; D perhaps matches TRBD1 (5 bases). Germline V lookup: CDR1 SGHTA, CDR2 FQGNSA. CDR3 length: 14 amino acids. V lost 7 bases to trimming and J lost 10 bases, with 19 bases between them. The CDR3 DNA is TGTGCCAGCACGATCTGGTCAGGGCCGCTGGAGCTGTTTTTT. It yields the protein CASTIWSGPLELFF. Filled out from reference TRBV7-2 and TRBJ2-2, the complete variable domain reads GAGVSQSPSNKVTEKGKDVELRCDPISGHTALYWYRQSLGQGLEFLIYFQGNSAPDKSGLPSDRFSAERTGGSVSTLTIQRTQQEDSAVYLCASTIWSGPLELFFGEGSRLTVL.

The chain carries TRBV7-8 and TRBJ2-1, with D maybe TRBD2 (5 bases). V was pared by 1 base and J by 6 bases, with 13 bases between. CDR1 SGHVS and CDR2 FQNEAQ come from the germline V gene. This CDR3 comprises 15 residues. The CDR3 bases are TGTGCCAGCAGCTTAGAGTTTCACGGGATCAATGAGCAGTTCTTC. Its translation: CASSLEFHGINEQFF.

This sequence joins TRBV20-1 and TRBJ1-1; D ambiguous. V lost 4 bases to trimming and J lost 0 bases, with 9 bases between them. The germline V gene encodes CDR1 DFQATT and CDR2 SNEGSKA (reference sequence). The CDR3 has 13 residues. CDR3 sequence reads: CSAMTYMNTEAFF. The CDR3, as DNA: TGCAGTGCTATGACCTACATGAACACTGAAGCTTTCTTT.

In this sample, this clonotype turned up a few times. The chain is built from TRBV20-1 and TRBJ2-3, with TRBD2 matching over 7 bases. The CDR3 extends over 15 amino acids. V lost 1 base to trimming and J lost 0 bases; unmatched junction nucleotides: 4. Germline V lookup: CDR1 DFQATT, CDR2 SNEGSKA (reference sequence). In DNA, the CDR3 is TGCAGTGCTAGAGGAGGGACTACCAGCACAGATACGCAGTATTTT. Protein sequence: CSARGGTTSTDTQYF.

For this clonotype: One junction end disagrees with the germline gene, perhaps due to a read error. The CDR3, as DNA: TGTGCCATCAGTTTAGCTGGGGCCAACGTCCTGACTTTC. Translating it yields CAISLAGANVLTF. This chain joins TRBV12-3 or TRBV12-4 and TRBJ2-6; D not certain. The CDR3 length is 13 residues.

V usage is TRBV12-3 or TRBV12-4 and J usage is TRBJ1-3; the D gene is possibly TRBD1 (6 bases). The V gene lost 3 bases and the J gene lost 0 bases, with 12 bases spanning the gap. This CDR3 contains 16 residues. The CDR3 nucleotides are TGTGCCAGCAGTTTGGGGGGACACCGCTCTGGAAACACCATATATTTT. This encodes CASSLGGHRSGNTIYF.

This clonotype was seen a handful of times. The genes are TRBV5-1 and TRBJ2-1; 14 bases agree with TRBD2. Germline-derived CDR1 and CDR2 are SGHRS and YFSETQ. CDR3 length: 20 residues. After removal of 0 bases from V and 1 base from J, the junction contained 9 bases not matched to a gene. CDR3 protein: CASSLGPGLAGEGSYNEQFF. In DNA, the CDR3 is TGCGCCAGCAGCTTGGGTCCGGGACTAGCGGGAGAAGGTTCCTACAATGAGCAGTTCTTC.

The gene calls are TRBV25-1 and TRBJ2-1; weak D call: TRBD2 (6 bases). Per the germline V gene, CDR1 is MGHDK and CDR2 is SYGVNS. This CDR3 spans 13 amino acids. Trimming took off 10 bases at V and 7 bases at J, with 17 bases between the two ends. The CDR3 here is CATSGPGGNEQFF. Written as DNA, the CDR3 is TGTGCCACCTCGGGCCCCGGGGGAAATGAGCAGTTCTTC.

This clonotype was counted many times. The V gene is TRBV5-1, the J gene TRBJ1-2, with 7 bases fitting TRBD1. V was clipped by 0 bases and J by 4 bases; unmatched bases: 6. This CDR3 is built from 15 residues. CDR1 and CDR2 (germline): SGHRS, YFSETQ. In DNA, the CDR3 is TGCGCCAGCAGCTTGGGACCGACAGGGTCCTATGGCTACACCTTC. Its protein is CASSLGPTGSYGYTF.

The chain recombines TRBV5-1 with TRBJ1-1; 8 bases agree with TRBD1. The germline CDR1 and CDR2 sequences are SGHRS and YFSETQ. The CDR3 covers 13 residues. V was clipped by 2 bases and J by 7 bases; unmatched bases: 4. CDR3 loop: CASSFSGGLEAFF. CDR3 nucleotides: TGCGCCAGCAGCTTTTCAGGGGGCCTTGAAGCTTTCTTT.

This clonotype was counted many times. Here the CDR3 DNA reads TGCAGTGCTCCCCTCGGGATGAACACTGAAGCTTTCTTT. Amino acids: CSAPLGMNTEAFF. J is TRBJ1-1 and V is TRBV20-1; D call uncertain. Trimming pared 5 bases from V and 0 bases from J, leaving 10 bases between. CDR1 and CDR2 from the germline V gene are DFQATT and SNEGSKA (reference sequence). This CDR3 contains 13 residues.

This clonotype was seen only a few times. J is TRBJ2-3 and V is TRBV7-2; tentative D call: TRBD2 (5 bases). Trimming removed 1 base at V and 4 bases at J, with 12 bases between. CDR3 length: 15 amino acids. Looked up from germline, CDR1 is SGHTA and CDR2 is FQGNSA. CDR3 in amino acids: CASSLVSWESDTQYF. CDR3 DNA sequence: TGTGCCAGCAGCTTAGTTTCGTGGGAGTCAGATACGCAGTATTTT.

Only a few counts were recorded for this clonotype. The chain joins TRBV29-1 to TRBJ1-1, with D uncertain. The V end lost 1 base, the J end lost 0 bases, and 6 bases lay between the germline ends. Germline CDR1 SQVTM, CDR2 ANQGSEA. The CDR3 sequence is 13 residues long. CDR3: CSVEGQMNTEAFF. The CDR3 DNA sequence: TGCAGCGTTGAAGGGCAGATGAACACTGAAGCTTTCTTT.